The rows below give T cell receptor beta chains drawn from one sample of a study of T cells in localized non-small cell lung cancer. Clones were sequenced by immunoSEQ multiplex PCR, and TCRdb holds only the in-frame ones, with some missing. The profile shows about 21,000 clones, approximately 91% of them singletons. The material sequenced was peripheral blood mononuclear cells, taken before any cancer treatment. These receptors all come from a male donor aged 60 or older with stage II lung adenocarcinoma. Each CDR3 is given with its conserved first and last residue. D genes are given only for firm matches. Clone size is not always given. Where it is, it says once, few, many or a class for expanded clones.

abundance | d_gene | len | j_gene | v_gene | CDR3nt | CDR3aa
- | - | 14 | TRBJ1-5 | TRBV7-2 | TGTGCCAGCAGCCCGGAACAGGGACATCAGCCCCAGCATTTT | CASSPEQGHQPQHF
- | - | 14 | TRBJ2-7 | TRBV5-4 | TGTGCCAGCAGCCACCCAGACAGTGGTCGGGGGCAGTACTTC | CASSHPDSGRGQYF
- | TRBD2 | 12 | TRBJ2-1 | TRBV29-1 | TGCAGCGTTGTAACGGGGGGGAATGAGCAGTTCTTC | CSVVTGGNEQFF
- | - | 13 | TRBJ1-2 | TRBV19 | TGTGCCAGTAGTATAGGGCGTCCCTATGGCTACACCTTC | CASSIGRPYGYTF
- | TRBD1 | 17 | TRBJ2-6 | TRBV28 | TGTGCCAGCAGCAACCGGGACAGGGGGTACGGGGCCAACGTCCTGACTTTC | CASSNRDRGYGANVLTF
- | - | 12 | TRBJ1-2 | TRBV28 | TGTGCCAGCAGTTCCCCTATATCTGGCTACACCTTC | CASSSPISGYTF
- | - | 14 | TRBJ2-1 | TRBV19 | TGTGCCAGTAGTATATCGGGAGAATACAATGAGCAGTTCTTC | CASSISGEYNEQFF
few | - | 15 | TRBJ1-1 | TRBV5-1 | TGCGCCAGCAGCCCGGTTGGGGGCAGCGGCACTGAAGCTTTCTTT | CASSPVGGSGTEAFF
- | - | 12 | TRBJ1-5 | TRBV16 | TGTGCCAGCAGCCAATCAGCGCAGCCCCAGCATTTT | CASSQSAQPQHF
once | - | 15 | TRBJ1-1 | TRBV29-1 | TGCAGCGTGATGGTGTCAGGGAACATGAACACTGAAGCTTTCTTT | CSVMVSGNMNTEAFF
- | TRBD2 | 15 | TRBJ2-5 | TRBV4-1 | TGCGCCAGCAGCCCGGGCGGCGGGAGAATCGAGACCCAGTACTTC | CASSPGGGRIETQYF
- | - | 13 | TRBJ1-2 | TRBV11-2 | TGTGCCAGCAGCTTTGGGGGGTTAAATGGCTACACCTTC | CASSFGGLNGYTF
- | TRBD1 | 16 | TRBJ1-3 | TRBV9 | TGTGCCAGCAGCTCCCGACAGGGCCTTTCTGGAAACACCATATATTTT | CASSSRQGLSGNTIYF
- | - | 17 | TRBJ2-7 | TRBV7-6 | TGTGCCAGCAGCTTAAGGGGAGCGGAGGGGGTTCGGGGCGAGCAGTACTTC | CASSLRGAEGVRGEQYF
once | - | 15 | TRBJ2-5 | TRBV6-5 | TGTGCCAGCAGACGACCTTCTGGGAACCAAGAGACCCAGTACTTC | CASRRPSGNQETQYF
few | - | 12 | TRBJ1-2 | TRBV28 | TGTGCCAGCAGTTCCCCCAGCTATGGCTACACCTTC | CASSSPSYGYTF
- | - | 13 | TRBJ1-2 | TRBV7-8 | TGTGCCAGCAGTGTCCAAACTAACTATGGCTACACCTTC | CASSVQTNYGYTF
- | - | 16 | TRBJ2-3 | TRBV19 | TGTGCCAGTAGTATAGCGATGGGAGGAGGTGGAGATACGCAGTATTTT | CASSIAMGGGGDTQYF
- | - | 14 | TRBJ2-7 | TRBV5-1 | TGCGCCAGCAGCTTGGATCCAGATATGTACGAGCAGTACTTC | CASSLDPDMYEQYF
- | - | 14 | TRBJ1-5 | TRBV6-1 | TGTGCCAGCAGTGAATACGGGGGCAATCAGCCCCAGCATTTT | CASSEYGGNQPQHF
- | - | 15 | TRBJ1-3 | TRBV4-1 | TGCGCCAGCAGCCCTCGTCGGGGCGGTGGAAACACCATATATTTT | CASSPRRGGGNTIYF
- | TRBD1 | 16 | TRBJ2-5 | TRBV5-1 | TGCGCCAGCAGCTCCGTCCCGACAGGGGGCTCAGAGACCCAGTACTTC | CASSSVPTGGSETQYF
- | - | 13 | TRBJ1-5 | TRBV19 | TGTGCCAGTAGTCCGGGGCCCCAAGGAGCCCAGCATTTT | CASSPGPQGAQHF
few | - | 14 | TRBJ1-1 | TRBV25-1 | TGTGCCAGCACTCCCCCGGGGGTTTCTATGGGGGCTTTCTTT | CASTPPGVSMGAFF
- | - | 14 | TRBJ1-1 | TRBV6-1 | TGTGCCAGCAGACCAACAGGAGGTAGCTCTGAAGCTTTCTTT | CASRPTGGSSEAFF
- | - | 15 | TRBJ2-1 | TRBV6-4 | TGTGCCAGCAGTCGTTCCCCGGACACTATCAATGAGCAGTTCTTC | CASSRSPDTINEQFF
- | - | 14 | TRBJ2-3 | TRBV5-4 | TGTGCCACGGTCGAGTCTAGGGGTTTAGATACGCAGTATTTT | CATVESRGLDTQYF
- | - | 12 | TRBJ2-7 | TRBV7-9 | TGTGCCAGCAGCTTAACGACCTACGAGCAGTACTTC | CASSLTTYEQYF
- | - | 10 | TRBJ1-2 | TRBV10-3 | TGTGCCATCAACGGACTAGGCTACACCTTC | CAINGLGYTF
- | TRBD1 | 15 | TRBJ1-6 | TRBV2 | TGTGCCAGCAGTGAATCGACAGGGGGTAATTCACCCCTCCACTTT | CASSESTGGNSPLHF
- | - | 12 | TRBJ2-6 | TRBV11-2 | TGTGCCAGCCAGATTGGGGCCAACGTCCTGACTTTC | CASQIGANVLTF
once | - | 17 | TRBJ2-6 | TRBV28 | TGTGCCAGCAGTTTAGGGTCCGGAGGCTCTCGGGCCAACGTCCTGACTTTC | CASSLGSGGSRANVLTF
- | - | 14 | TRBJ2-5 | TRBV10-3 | TGTGCCATCAGTACAGGGCGGAGGCAAGAGACCCAGTACTTC | CAISTGRRQETQYF
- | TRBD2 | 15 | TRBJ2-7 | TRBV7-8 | TGTGCCAGCAGCTCCCGGCGGCTAGCGGGATACGAGCAGTACTTC | CASSSRRLAGYEQYF
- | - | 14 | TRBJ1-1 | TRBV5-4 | TGTGCCAGCAGCTTACAGGCAATCTCGGGTGAAGCTTTCTTT | CASSLQAISGEAFF
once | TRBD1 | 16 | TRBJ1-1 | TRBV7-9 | TGTGCCAGCAGCACCCAAAGGGGGACAGGGTTCACTGAAGCTTTCTTT | CASSTQRGTGFTEAFF
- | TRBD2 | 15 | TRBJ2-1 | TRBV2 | TGTGCCAGCAGTGGGGGGGGGAGCTCCTACAATGAGCAGTTCTTC | CASSGGGSSYNEQFF
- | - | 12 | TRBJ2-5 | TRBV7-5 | TGTGCGGTCAGGACCACTGAAGAGACCCAGTACTTC | CAVRTTEETQYF
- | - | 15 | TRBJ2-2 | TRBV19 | TGTGCCAGTAAACGACTGTTCGCGAACACCGGGGAGCTGTTTTTT | CASKRLFANTGELFF
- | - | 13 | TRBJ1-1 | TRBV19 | TGTGCCAGTAGTACAGACTGGAACACTGAAGCTTTCTTT | CASSTDWNTEAFF
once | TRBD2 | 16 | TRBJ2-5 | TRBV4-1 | TGCGCCAGCAGCCAAGACCCTAGCGGGAGGCGGGAGACCCAGTACTTC | CASSQDPSGRRETQYF
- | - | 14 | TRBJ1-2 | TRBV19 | TGTGCCAGCCTACCCACAGGGTCCCACTATGGCTACACCTTC | CASLPTGSHYGYTF
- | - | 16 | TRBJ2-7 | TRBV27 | TGTGCCAGCAGTTTATCGGGAGTCTCATTGGCCTACGAGCAGTACTTC | CASSLSGVSLAYEQYF
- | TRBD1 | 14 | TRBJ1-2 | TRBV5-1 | TGCGCCAGCAGCCATAACAGGGGCGGCTATGGCTACACCTTC | CASSHNRGGYGYTF
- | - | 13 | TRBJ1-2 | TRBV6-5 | TGTGCCAGCAGTTACGCAGGGGACTATGGCTACACCTTC | CASSYAGDYGYTF
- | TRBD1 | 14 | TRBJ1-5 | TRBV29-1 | TGCAGCGTTGTGCAGGGGGCCTACAATCAGCCCCAGCATTTT | CSVVQGAYNQPQHF
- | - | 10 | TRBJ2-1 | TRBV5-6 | TGTGCCAGCGGGACATATGAGCAGTTCTTC | CASGTYEQFF
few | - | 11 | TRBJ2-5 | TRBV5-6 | TGTGCCAGCAGCTTGAGAGAGACCCAGTACTTC | CASSLRETQYF
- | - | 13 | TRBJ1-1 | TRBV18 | TGTGCCAGCTCACCAGCCCCGAACACTGAAGCTTTCTTT | CASSPAPNTEAFF
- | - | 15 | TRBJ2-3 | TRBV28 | TGTGCCAGCAGTTTAAGGTTGGGGAGAACAGATACGCAGTATTTT | CASSLRLGRTDTQYF
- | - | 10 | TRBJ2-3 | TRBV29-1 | TGCAGCGTTGGCCCAGATACGCAGTATTTT | CSVGPDTQYF
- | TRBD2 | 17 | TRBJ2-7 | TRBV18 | TGTGCCAGCTCACCGCCGGGACTAGCGGGAGGGCCCGGCGAGCAGTACTTC | CASSPPGLAGGPGEQYF